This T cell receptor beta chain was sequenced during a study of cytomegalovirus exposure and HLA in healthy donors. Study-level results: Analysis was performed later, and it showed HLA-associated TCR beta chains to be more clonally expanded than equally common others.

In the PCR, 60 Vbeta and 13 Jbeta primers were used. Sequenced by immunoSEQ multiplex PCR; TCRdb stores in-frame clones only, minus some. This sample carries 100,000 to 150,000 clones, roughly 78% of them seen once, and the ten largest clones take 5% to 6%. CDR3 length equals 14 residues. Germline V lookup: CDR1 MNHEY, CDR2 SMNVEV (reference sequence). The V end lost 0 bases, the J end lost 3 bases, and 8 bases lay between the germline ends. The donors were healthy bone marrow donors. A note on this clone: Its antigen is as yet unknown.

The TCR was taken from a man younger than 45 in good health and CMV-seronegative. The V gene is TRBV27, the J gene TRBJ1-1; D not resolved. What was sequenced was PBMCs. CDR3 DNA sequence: TGTGCCAGCAGTTTATCAGGAGGATACACTGAAGCTTTCTTT. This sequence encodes CASSLSGGYTEAFF.